The source of this T cell receptor (beta chain) is a study of cytomegalovirus exposure and HLA in healthy donors. Study results and limitations: Cytomegalovirus-associated TCR beta chains were listed, numbering 150 to 200. When a later analysis was performed, an Asian-associated ancestry cluster reportedly had fewer N-insertions than the approximately 700-donor mean.

With respect to this clone: What it binds is unknown.

V lost 2 bases and J 4 bases, leaving 19 bases between the germline ends. Germline V CDR1 and CDR2: SEHNR, FQNEAQ (reference sequence). CDR3 length: 17 amino acids. With 60 Vbeta and 13 Jbeta primers, the PCR was carried out. This table comes from immunoSEQ multiplex PCR, and its TCRdb copy is limited to in-frame clones, with some not included. Here the sample spans some 99,000 clones, 75% to 80% being singletons. Each donor's status was that of a healthy bone marrow donor. V and J are TRBV7-9 and TRBJ2-3; tentatively, D is TRBD2 (6 bases). The sequence was collected from a female donor in good health and CMV-seronegative. The sample comprised PBMCs. The CDR3 bases are TGTGCCAGCAGCTTATTAAAGATTGGCGGGAACGCAGATACGCAGTATTTT. Protein: CASSLLKIGGNADTQYF.